This T cell receptor beta chain emerged from a study of T cells in Graves' hyperthyroidism and ophthalmopathy. The CDR3 contains 17 residues. V lost 3 bases, J lost 0 bases, and 7 bases stayed unmatched. CDR1 is MNHNS, CDR2 SASEGT, per germline. The source material, RNA transcripts, was used to amplify TCR beta CDR3 regions. RT-PCR in the first round (using the HTBI primer set) targeted the TCR CDR3. TCRdb independently ran MiXCR on the multiplex PCR reads; one entry per CDR3 protein. Among about 600,000 distinct CDR3 sequences listed, more than 12% were seen once. The clonotype was recovered from a woman between 50 and 59 years old with Graves' ophthalmopathy. The specimen was blood. V is TRBV6-1 and J is TRBJ2-1; 8 bases are shared with TRBD1. CDR3 nucleotides: TGTGCCAGCAGTGACCCGACAGGGGTGGGCTCCTACAATGAGCAGTTCTTC. It specifies CASSDPTGVGSYNEQFF.